This T cell receptor beta chain was recorded in a study of blood T cell repertoires in COVID-19. Sequencing was performed with immunoSEQ multiplex PCR; in TCRdb, only in-frame clones are kept and a portion is missing. The sample has about 93,000 clones, just under 80% seen once. The sample was peripheral blood. The source of this sequence is a human donor in a cohort sampled during active COVID-19.

The CDR3 DNA reads TGTGCCAGCAGCTTACCACCGGGACTTACCCTCGGAGATACGCAGTATTTT. Translation gives CASSLPPGLTLGDTQYF. The J gene is TRBJ2-3, the V gene TRBV7-2, with a possible D match to TRBD2 (6 bases). Trimming shortened V by 2 bases and J by 5 bases, and 20 bases separated the two germline ends. The CDR3 contains 17 residues. Germline V gives CDR1 SGHTA, CDR2 FQGNSA.